The present entry profiles one T cell receptor beta chain with its context. It lacks a known antigen. Base qualities are not at hand, and no much larger clone is one base apart. The immunoSEQ Assay was the method used to sequence TCRbeta CDR3 regions. After extraction, genomic DNA underwent amplification by bias-controlled multiplex PCR, followed by high-throughput sequencing. The published analysis was carried out like this. To quantify the absolute abundance of every unique TCRbeta CDR3 region, sequences were collapsed and filtered. T cell fraction was estimated by normalizing TCRbeta template counts to usable DNA, with usable DNA measured through amplification of reference genes found in all nucleated cells. Repertoire TCRs were annotated as SARS-CoV-2-specific when V gene, CDR3 amino acid sequence and J gene were exactly matched to a known reactive TCR set. MIRA supplied the reference SARS-CoV-2 TCR set, which was filtered for enrichment in COVID-19-positive ImmuneCODE repertoires so that public or cross-reactive TCRs were removed. Using the MIRA antigens, annotated TCRs were further analysed by specific ORF or by position within an ORF. Breadth was defined as the number of annotated unique rearrangements divided by the total number of unique productive rearrangements, and depth was defined as the summed frequency of the annotated unique rearrangements. Group comparisons of TCR breadth used two-sided Wilcoxon rank-sum tests. TCRdb's version of the immuneACCESS table is confined to in-frame rearrangements and falls short of the full clone set. An unresolved V gene accounts for under half of the shortfall where checked; the remainder is of unknown origin. The V and J calls and clone size were taken over from that table, and D and trimming were inferred from the DNA. This sample has approximately 360,000 clones in its table, and 80% to 90% of those were observed once. Of the sample, approximately 7% is held by the ten largest clones.

According to the germline V gene, CDR1 reads SGHVS and CDR2 reads FQNEAQ. The CDR3, from cysteine to phenylalanine, totals 16 residues. Kept here is only the CDR3 DNA, which spans 48 bases and is read in frame from base 1. The V end gives up 4 bases and the J end 2 bases, leaving 7 bases in the junction not matched to a gene. This sample is part of a study of Ad26.COV2.S vaccination and SARS-CoV-2 variants (dated by TCRdb to the early 2020s). About the full investigation: Vaccine-arm donors came from COV1001, a multicentre, randomized, double-blind, placebo-controlled phase I-IIa trial of Ad26.COV2.S in healthy adults. Trial participants were randomized into five groups of five: low-dose or high-dose Ad26.COV2.S given once or twice, or placebo on both occasions. Throughout the experiments and outcome assessment, investigators stayed blinded to trial group allocation. The TCR-sequenced set comprised approximately 32 samples: 19 Ad26.COV2.S vaccine recipients, 5 placebo recipients and 8 SARS-CoV-2 convalescent individuals. Sequencing of the TCRbeta repertoire served to evaluate the specificity and breadth of SARS-CoV-2-reactive T cell receptors following Ad26.COV2.S vaccination. Ad26.COV2.S was administered intramuscularly at a dose of 5x10^10 or 1x10^11 viral particles, either as one shot or as two shots given 56 days apart. The research as a whole found: It was noted by the authors that total T cell responses may have been underestimated by the TCR breadth and depth analyses. After vaccination, substantial breadth of spike-specific CD8+ and CD4+ T cell responses was reported. Non-spike TCR breadth was comparable between vaccine and placebo recipients, consistent with the vaccine containing only spike. Compared with placebo recipients, Ad26.COV2.S recipients showed higher spike-specific TCR breadth (P = 0.0014). The study lacked the statistical power to compare responses across vaccine doses or regimens.

Explained via the paper, the treatment or condition label denotes: roughly 19 received Ad26.COV2.S at low or high dose, single or two shots; several received placebo; per-sample allocation not given. For vaccine and placebo recipients, the sequenced repertoires came from samples collected on day 63 after the first injection. Between 29 July and 7 August 2020, Cohort 1b enrolled about two dozen adults aged 18-55 years at one site in Boston, USA. Ad26.COV2.S consisted of a replication-incompetent adenovirus type 26 vector by which a prefusion-stabilized SARS-CoV-2 spike protein from the original Wuhan strain was expressed.

The TCR originated in a person between 18 and 65 years old who received the Ad26.COV2.S COVID-19 vaccine or a placebo. The sample was peripheral blood, taken in a trial of Ad26.COV2.S vaccine versus placebo. The rearranged chain carries TRBV7-8 and TRBJ1-1, and 10 junctional nucleotides match TRBD1. Here is the DNA: TGTGCCAGCAGCTCCCGACAGGGGGCCGGCAACACTGAAGCTTTCTTT. Protein translation: CASSSRQGAGNTEAFF.